This T cell receptor (beta chain) came from a study of Tregs in tolerant kidney transplant recipients. Findings of the study overall: Expanding Tregs on activated donor B cells appeared to best identify donor-specific TCRbeta clones.

Remarks on this clone: Its antigen is still unknown.

Unstimulated Tregs (CD4+CD25+CD127-) and CD4+CD25- non-Tregs were sorted from PBMCs. Per the germline V gene, CDR1 is SGHNT and CDR2 is YYREEE (reference sequence). J was trimmed by 3 bases and V by 4 bases; bases with no gene match: 2. This CDR3 region has 14 residues. The assay was immunoSEQ multiplex PCR, and TCRdb's table has in-frame clones only and misses some. The table includes some 100,000 clones, approximately 90% detected once. The rearrangement uses TRBV5-4 and TRBJ2-4, with 9 bases matching TRBD2. The sequenced sample was CD4+ T cells from blood. The receptor comes from a human donor in good health. CDR3 nucleotides: TGTGCCAGCAGCGGCGGGAGGGTCAAAAACATTCAGTACTTC. It translates to CASSGGRVKNIQYF. Supplemented by reference TRBV5-4 and TRBJ2-4, the full variable domain reads ETGVTQSPTHLIKTRGQQVTLRCSSQSGHNTVSWYQQALGQGPQFIFQYYREEENGRGNFPPRFSGLQFPNYSSELNVNALELDDSALYLCASSGGRVKNIQYFGAGTRLSVL.